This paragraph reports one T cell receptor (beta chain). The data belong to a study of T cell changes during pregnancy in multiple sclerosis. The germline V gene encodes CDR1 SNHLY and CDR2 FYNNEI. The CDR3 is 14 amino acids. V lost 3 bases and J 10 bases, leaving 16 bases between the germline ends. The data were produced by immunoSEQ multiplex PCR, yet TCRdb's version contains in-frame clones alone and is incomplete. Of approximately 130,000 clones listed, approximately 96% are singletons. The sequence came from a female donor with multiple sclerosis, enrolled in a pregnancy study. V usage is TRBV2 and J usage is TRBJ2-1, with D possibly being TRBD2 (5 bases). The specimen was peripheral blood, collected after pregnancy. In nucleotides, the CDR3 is TGTGCCAGCAGTGAGTCGGTAGGGCCGGGGGAGCAGTTCTTC. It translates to CASSESVGPGEQFF.